The clone carrying this T cell receptor (beta chain) was counted a single time. These data belong to a study of radiation and T cells in renal cell carcinoma. The treatment denotes: treatment-naive control, cytoreductive nephrectomy. Sequenced control tumors were from about a dozen males and a few females, median age roughly 61. CDR1 and CDR2 from the germline V gene are MRHNA and SNTAGT. The CDR3 consists of 14 residues. With 4 bases removed from V and 7 bases from J, the gap between germline ends came to 11 bases. Sequencing was performed with immunoSEQ multiplex PCR; in TCRdb, only in-frame clones are kept and a portion is missing. The data hold about 12,000 clones, with about 71% observed a single time.

The TCR sequence derives from a woman older than 75 with renal cell carcinoma. The V and J genes are TRBV6-4 and TRBJ1-6; weak D call: TRBD1 (6 bases). The sequences come from tumor tissue, collected from a patient whose treatment was nephrectomy without radiotherapy. This CDR3 is CASSVGQRNSPLHF. The DNA for the CDR3 is TGTGCCAGCAGTGTGGGACAAAGAAATTCACCCCTCCACTTT.